The 14 T cell receptor beta chains presented below share a single source sample, sequenced in a study of CD8 T cells in ankylosing spondylitis. Study-wide findings and caveats: Ankylosing spondylitis blood appeared to be characterized by a TCR beta motif of under ten highly homologous variants.

These receptors are not linked to any known antigen. TCRdb re-called the 5' RACE reads through MiXCR, storing one row per CDR3 protein. In the table there are around 390,000 distinct CDR3 sequences, about a fifth of which are singletons. Material: blood, either unsorted or a sorted T cell fraction (not recorded which). Every receptor here comes from a male donor with ankylosing spondylitis.

This clonotype was recorded a few times. V and J are TRBV28 and TRBJ2-3; unclear D gene. Germline-derived CDR1 and CDR2 are MDHEN and SYDVKM. The CDR3 totals 13 residues. The V gene lost 5 bases and the J gene lost 7 bases, with 13 bases spanning the gap. The CDR3 DNA follows: TGTGCCAGCAGTCAAGACTTAGGCTATACGCAGTATTTT. Amino acid sequence: CASSQDLGYTQYF.

This clonotype was seen more than once but under ten times. The chain is built from TRBV18 and TRBJ2-1, with D unresolved. Germline CDR1 reads KGHSH; CDR2 reads LQKENI. Deletions cut 2 bases from V and 6 bases from J, with 5 bases between. The CDR3 is 12 amino acids. The CDR3, as DNA: TGTGCCAGCTCACCAGCACTCAATGAGCAGTTCTTC. It codes for CASSPALNEQFF.

Comment on this clonotype: Relative to the germline gene, one junction end is altered; a read error may explain this. The chain is built from TRBV5-1 and TRBJ2-7, with 8 bases fitting TRBD1. This CDR3 region has 12 residues. CDR1 is SGHRS and CDR2 is YFSETQ in the germline V gene. The CDR3 sequence is CASSLDRAEQYF. The CDR3 DNA follows: TGCGCCAGCAGTTTGGACAGGGCTGAGCAGTACTTC.

CDR3 amino acids: CSARDQGALIGTGEYGYTF. Written as DNA, the CDR3 is TGCAGTGCTAGAGATCAAGGGGCCCTTATAGGGACAGGGGAATATGGCTACACCTTC. The chain employs TRBV20-1 and TRBJ1-2, with TRBD1 matching 10 bases. Trimming removed 0 bases from V and 5 bases from J; junction bases left unmatched: 18. The CDR3 covers 19 residues. Looked up from germline, CDR1 is DFQATT and CDR2 is SNEGSKA (reference sequence).

The rearrangement joins TRBV5-1 to TRBJ2-3, with TRBD2 matching over 7 bases. With V trimmed by 3 bases and J by 2 bases, 6 bases remained unmatched. Germline values: CDR1 SGHRS, CDR2 YFSETQ. The CDR3 extends over 15 amino acids. The CDR3 bases are TGCGCCAGCAGCTCAGGTGGGAGGGACACAGATACGCAGTATTTT. Amino acids: CASSSGGRDTDTQYF.

The V gene is TRBV5-1, the J gene TRBJ2-1; maybe TRBD2 (7 bases). CDR3 size: 15 residues. The germline V gene encodes CDR1 SGHRS and CDR2 YFSETQ. V was cut by 1 base and J by 7 bases, with 15 bases left in between. The CDR3 DNA sequence: TGCGCCAGCAGCTTGATTTCAGGGGAGGGGAATGAGCAGTTCTTC. Encoded protein: CASSLISGEGNEQFF.

The V call is TRBV2, the J call TRBJ2-7; the D is unclear. V was pared by 6 bases and J by 5 bases, with 17 bases between. This CDR3 has 14 residues. CDR1 SNHLY and CDR2 FYNNEI come from the germline V gene. The CDR3 DNA reads as TGTGCCAGCAGGTGGCGACGCCTAGGGAACGAGCAGTACTTC. It yields the protein CASRWRRLGNEQYF.

A few counts support this clonotype. Since a much larger clone is just one base distant, this may be a read error. The chain joins TRBV27 to TRBJ2-7; 13 bases line up with TRBD2. CDR3 size: 15 residues. The J segment lost 4 bases and the V segment lost 3 bases, leaving 3 bases of the junction unmatched. Germline V gene lookup returns CDR1 MNHEY and CDR2 SMNVEV (reference sequence). CDR3 residues: CASSLGTSGNYEQYF. CDR3 nucleotide sequence: TGTGCCAGCAGTTTGGGGACTAGCGGGAATTACGAGCAGTACTTC.

The chain is built from TRBV15 and TRBJ1-4; D not resolved. Per germline, CDR1 LNHNV and CDR2 YYDKDF (reference sequence). The V and J ends lost 0 bases and 10 bases respectively, with 15 bases between them. The CDR3 loop spans 15 amino acids. CDR3 in DNA: TGTGCCACCAGCAGAGAGGGAGCGGGGATCGGAAAACTGTTTTTT. It codes for CATSREGAGIGKLFF.

This clonotype was seen many times. The chain uses TRBV12-3 or TRBV12-4 and TRBJ2-2, with no clear D. This CDR3 is 12 amino acids long. Trimming pared 6 bases from V and 1 base from J, leaving 3 bases between. The CDR3 nucleotides are TGTGCCAGCAGGGAGAACACCGGGGAGCTGTTTTTT. Translated: CASRENTGELFF.

The V and J genes are TRBV5-5 and TRBJ1-1; 7 nucleotides align to TRBD1. Germline V gene sequence: CDR1 SGHKS, CDR2 YYEKEE (reference sequence). V lost 3 bases and J lost 0; bases outside the gene matches: 8. The CDR3 extends over 16 amino acids. In DNA form, the CDR3 reads TGTGCCAGCAGCTGGGGGACAGCGAACATGAACACTGAAGCTTTCTTT. This encodes CASSWGTANMNTEAFF.

This chain links TRBV4-1 with TRBJ1-3; D unresolved. Trimming removed 0 bases at V and 0 bases at J, with 15 bases between. The V gene's germline CDR1 is MGHRA and CDR2 YSYEKL. This CDR3 spans 18 amino acids. The CDR3 loop is CASSQDQNGYFSGNTIYF. The CDR3 DNA sequence: TGCGCCAGCAGCCAAGATCAAAACGGTTATTTCTCTGGAAACACCATATATTTT.

The chain joins TRBV7-6 to TRBJ2-7; 10 bases align to TRBD2. Germline V lookup: CDR1 SGHVS, CDR2 FNYEAQ. The CDR3 spans 17 residues. V lost 3 bases, J lost 1 base, and 9 bases stayed unmatched. The DNA of the CDR3 is TGTGCCAGCAGCTTTGTAATGAGCGGGAGGGGTTCCTACGAGCAGTACTTC. This encodes CASSFVMSGRGSYEQYF.

This chain uses TRBV7-9 with TRBJ2-1; 9 bases are shared with TRBD2. The V segment lost 5 bases and the J segment 6 bases; nucleotides outside the gene matches: 11. The CDR3 runs 16 residues. The V gene's germline CDR1 is SEHNR and CDR2 FQNEAQ (reference sequence). The CDR3 is CASSHSRLAGLNEQFF. As DNA, the CDR3 is TGTGCCAGCAGCCACTCGCGGCTAGCGGGACTCAATGAGCAGTTCTTC.